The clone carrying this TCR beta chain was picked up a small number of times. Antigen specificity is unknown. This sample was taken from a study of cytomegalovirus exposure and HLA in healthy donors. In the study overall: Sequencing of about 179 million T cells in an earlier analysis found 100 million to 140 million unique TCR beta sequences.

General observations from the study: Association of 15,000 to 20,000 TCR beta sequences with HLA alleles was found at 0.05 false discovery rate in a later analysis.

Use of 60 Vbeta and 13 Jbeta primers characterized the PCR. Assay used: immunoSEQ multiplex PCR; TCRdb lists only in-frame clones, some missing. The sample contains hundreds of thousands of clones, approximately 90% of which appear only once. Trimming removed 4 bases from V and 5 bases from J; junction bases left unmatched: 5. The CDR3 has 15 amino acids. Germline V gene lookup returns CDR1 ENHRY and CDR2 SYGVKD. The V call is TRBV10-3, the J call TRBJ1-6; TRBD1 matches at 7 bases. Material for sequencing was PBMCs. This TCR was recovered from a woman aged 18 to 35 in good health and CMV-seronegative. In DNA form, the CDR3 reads TGTGCCATCAGTGTCGGGACAGCTGATAATTCACCCCTCCACTTT. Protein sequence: CAISVGTADNSPLHF.